This passage covers 5 T cell receptor beta chains from one sample sequenced in a study of blood T cell repertoires in COVID-19. Produced via immunoSEQ multiplex PCR; TCRdb's table is partial and in-frame only. The data show 250,000 to 300,000 clones, with about nine tenths seen just once and 2.2% held by the top ten. The material sequenced was peripheral blood. These receptors all come from a woman in her forties or fifties who had recovered from COVID-19.

This clone has just a few counts. The chain is built from TRBV4-2 and TRBJ1-2, with D unclear. Germline assignment: CDR1 LGHNA and CDR2 YNFKEQ. Between the trimmed V and J ends, which lost 1 base and 8 bases, there was a span of 20 bases. The CDR3 runs to 16 residues. The CDR3 sequence: CASSQGDMSHGRGYTF. In DNA form, the CDR3 reads TGTGCCAGCAGCCAAGGAGACATGAGCCATGGTCGAGGCTACACCTTC.

The rearrangement uses TRBV2 and TRBJ2-7; 10 bases agree with TRBD1. CDR1 is SNHLY, CDR2 FYNNEI, per germline. The V gene end was trimmed by 6 bases and the J gene end by 1 base; junction bases not matched to a gene: 0. This CDR3 spans 13 amino acids. In DNA form, the CDR3 reads TGTGCCAGCAGGGGACAGGGGTCCTACGAGCAGTACTTC. This translates into CASRGQGSYEQYF.

The CDR3 sequence: CASSAGQETQYF. The CDR3 region has the DNA TGCGCCAGCAGTGCAGGGCAAGAGACCCAGTACTTC. The rearrangement links TRBV10-2 to TRBJ2-5, with D tentatively TRBD1 (5 bases). The germline gives CDR1 WSHSY, CDR2 SAAADI. The CDR3 is 12 amino acids. V lost 4 bases and J lost 2, with 5 bases in between.

The chain recombines TRBV29-1 with TRBJ2-3, with 7 bases identical to TRBD1. This CDR3 spans 14 amino acids. Losses at the gene ends were 1 base for V and 2 bases for J; bases not matched to a gene: 3. Germline V gene sequence: CDR1 SQVTM, CDR2 ANQGSEA. The DNA for the CDR3 is TGCAGCGTTGAAGTGGGGACAGACACAGATACGCAGTATTTT. Its protein product is CSVEVGTDTDTQYF.

This chain uses TRBV3-1 (or the pseudogene TRBV3-2) with TRBJ2-5; 9 bases map to TRBD2. Germline V gene data show CDR1 as LGHDT and CDR2 as YNNKEL (reference sequence). There are 17 residues in the CDR3. After removal of 0 bases from V and 5 bases from J, the junction contained 10 bases not matched to a gene. The CDR3 DNA reads as TGTGCCAGCAGCCAAGAAAAGTCGGCGGGAGGGAGGGAGACCCAGTACTTC. Its protein product is CASSQEKSAGGRETQYF.